Included here is one T cell receptor (beta chain) sequence, with context. As yet, its antigen is unknown. The CD4+ fraction was divided into a CD45RA+ naive subset and a CD45RA-negative memory subset. This sample stems from a study of shared clonotypes between healthy human individuals. The study, taken as a whole, reports: Clonotypes which were not shared had lower generation probabilities than clonotypes that all four donors shared.

Germline assignment: CDR1 MDHEN and CDR2 SYDVKM. The V and J ends lost 5 bases and 3 bases, in that order; junction bases with no gene match: 16. This CDR3 is 19 amino acids long. Profiled with immunoSEQ multiplex PCR; TCRdb holds only in-frame clones, not every one. In the table there are some 680,000 clones, 55% to 85% of which are singletons. The receptor was isolated from a woman aged 25 to 39 in good health. Sequenced input: memory CD4+ T cells sorted from blood. Subset described: CD45RA-negative fraction. The chain links TRBV28 to TRBJ1-5, with 10 bases that match TRBD1. CDR3 loop: CASSTLYLGQGKDNQPQHF. The DNA for the CDR3 is TGTGCCAGCAGTACCCTGTACCTGGGACAGGGGAAGGACAATCAGCCCCAGCATTTT.